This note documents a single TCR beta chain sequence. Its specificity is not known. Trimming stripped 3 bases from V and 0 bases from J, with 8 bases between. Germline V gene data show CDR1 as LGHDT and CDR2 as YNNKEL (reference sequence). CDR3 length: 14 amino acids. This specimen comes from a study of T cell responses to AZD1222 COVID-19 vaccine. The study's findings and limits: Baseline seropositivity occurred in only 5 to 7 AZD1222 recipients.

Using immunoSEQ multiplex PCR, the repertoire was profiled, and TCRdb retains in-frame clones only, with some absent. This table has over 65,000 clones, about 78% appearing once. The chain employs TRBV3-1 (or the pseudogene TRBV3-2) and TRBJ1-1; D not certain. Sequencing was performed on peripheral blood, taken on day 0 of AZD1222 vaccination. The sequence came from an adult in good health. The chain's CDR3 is CASSQVGVNTEAFF. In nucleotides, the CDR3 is TGTGCCAGCAGCCAGGTGGGAGTGAACACTGAAGCTTTCTTT.